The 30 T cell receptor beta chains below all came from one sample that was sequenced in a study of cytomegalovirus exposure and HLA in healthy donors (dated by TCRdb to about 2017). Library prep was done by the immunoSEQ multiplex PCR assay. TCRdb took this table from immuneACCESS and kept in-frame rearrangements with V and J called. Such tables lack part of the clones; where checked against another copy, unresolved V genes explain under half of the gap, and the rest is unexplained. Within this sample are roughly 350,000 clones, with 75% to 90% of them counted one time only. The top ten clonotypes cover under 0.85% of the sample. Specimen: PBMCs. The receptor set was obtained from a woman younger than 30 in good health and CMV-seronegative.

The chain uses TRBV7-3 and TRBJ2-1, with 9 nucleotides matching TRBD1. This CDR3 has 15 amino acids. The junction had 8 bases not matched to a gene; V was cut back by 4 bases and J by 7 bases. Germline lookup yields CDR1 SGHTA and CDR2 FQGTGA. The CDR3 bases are TGTGCCAGCAGCTCCCCGGGACAGGGTTATAATGAGCAGTTCTTC. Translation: CASSSPGQGYNEQFF. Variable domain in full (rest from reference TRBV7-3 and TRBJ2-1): GAGVSQTPSNKVTEKGKYVELRCDPISGHTALYWYRQSLGQGPEFLIYFQGTGAADDSGLPNDRFFAVRPEGSVSTLKIQRTERGDSAVYLCASSSPGQGYNEQFFGPGTRLTVL.

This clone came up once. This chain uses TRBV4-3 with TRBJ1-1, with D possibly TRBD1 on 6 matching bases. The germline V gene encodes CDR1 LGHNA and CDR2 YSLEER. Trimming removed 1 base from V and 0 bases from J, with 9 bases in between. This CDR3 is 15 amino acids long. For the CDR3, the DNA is TGCGCCAGCAGCCAAGGGGGGGGCATGAACACTGAAGCTTTCTTT. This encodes CASSQGGGMNTEAFF.

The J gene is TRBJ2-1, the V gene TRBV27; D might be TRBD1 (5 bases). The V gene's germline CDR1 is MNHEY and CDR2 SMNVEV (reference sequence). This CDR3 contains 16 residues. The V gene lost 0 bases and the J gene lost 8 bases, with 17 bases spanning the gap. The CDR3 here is CASSLSAAGKGDEQFF. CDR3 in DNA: TGTGCCAGCAGTTTATCCGCGGCAGGGAAAGGGGATGAGCAGTTCTTC.

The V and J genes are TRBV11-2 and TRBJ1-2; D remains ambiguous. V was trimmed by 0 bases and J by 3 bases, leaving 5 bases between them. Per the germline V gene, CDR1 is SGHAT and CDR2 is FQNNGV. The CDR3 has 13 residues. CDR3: CASSLDQYYGYTF. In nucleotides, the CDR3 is TGTGCCAGCAGCTTAGATCAATACTATGGCTACACCTTC. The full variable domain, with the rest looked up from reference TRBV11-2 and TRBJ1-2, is EAGVAQSPRYKIIEKRQSVAFWCNPISGHATLYWYQQILGQGPKLLIQFQNNGVVDDSQLPKDRFSAERLKGVDSTLKIQPAKLEDSAVYLCASSLDQYYGYTFGSGTRLTVV.

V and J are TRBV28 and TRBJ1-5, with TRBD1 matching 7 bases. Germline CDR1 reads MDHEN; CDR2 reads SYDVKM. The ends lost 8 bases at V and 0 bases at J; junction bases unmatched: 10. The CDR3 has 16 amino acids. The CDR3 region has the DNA TGTGCCAGCTCTAAGATACAGGGGAATAGCAATCAGCCCCAGCATTTT. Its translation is CASSKIQGNSNQPQHF.

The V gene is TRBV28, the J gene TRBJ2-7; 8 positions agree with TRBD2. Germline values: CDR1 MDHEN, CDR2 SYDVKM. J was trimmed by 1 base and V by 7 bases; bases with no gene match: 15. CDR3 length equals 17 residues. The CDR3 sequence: CASTPGSGGRISYEQYF. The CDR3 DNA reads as TGTGCCAGCACCCCTGGGTCTGGCGGGAGGATTTCCTACGAGCAGTACTTC. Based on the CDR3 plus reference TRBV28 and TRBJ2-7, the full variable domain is DVKVTQSSRYLVKRTGEKVFLECVQDMDHENMFWYRQDPGLGLRLIYFSYDVKMKEKGDIPEGYSVSREKKERFSLILESASTNQTSMYLCASTPGSGGRISYEQYFGPGTRLTVT.

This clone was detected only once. The chain's CDR3 is CASSLPGQGLHEQYF. CDR3 coding DNA: TGCGCCAGCAGCCTGCCGGGACAGGGGCTCCACGAGCAGTACTTC. V gene TRBV5-1 combines with J gene TRBJ2-7, with TRBD1 matching 10 bases. V trimming: 4 bases; J trimming: 5 bases; junction bases outside the gene matches: 9. CDR3 length equals 15 residues. CDR1 SGHRS and CDR2 YFSETQ come from the germline V gene.

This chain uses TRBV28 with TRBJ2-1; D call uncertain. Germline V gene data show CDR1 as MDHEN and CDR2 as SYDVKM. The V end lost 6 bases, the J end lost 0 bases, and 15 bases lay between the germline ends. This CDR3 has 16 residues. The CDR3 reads CASRELHPSSYNEQFF. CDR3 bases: TGTGCCAGCAGAGAACTCCACCCGAGCTCCTACAATGAGCAGTTCTTC.

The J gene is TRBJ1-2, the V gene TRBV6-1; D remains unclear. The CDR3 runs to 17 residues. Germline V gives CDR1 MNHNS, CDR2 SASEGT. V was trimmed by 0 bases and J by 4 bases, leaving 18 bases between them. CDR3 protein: CASSEAPTHTLSYGYTF. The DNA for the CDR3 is TGTGCCAGCAGTGAAGCCCCTACCCATACCCTAAGCTATGGCTACACCTTC.

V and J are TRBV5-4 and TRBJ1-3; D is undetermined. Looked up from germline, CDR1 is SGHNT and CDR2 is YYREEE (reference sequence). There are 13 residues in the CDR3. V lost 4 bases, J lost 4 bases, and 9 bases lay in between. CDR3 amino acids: CASSTGGGNTIYF. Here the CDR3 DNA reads TGTGCCAGCAGCACGGGTGGAGGAAACACCATATATTTT.

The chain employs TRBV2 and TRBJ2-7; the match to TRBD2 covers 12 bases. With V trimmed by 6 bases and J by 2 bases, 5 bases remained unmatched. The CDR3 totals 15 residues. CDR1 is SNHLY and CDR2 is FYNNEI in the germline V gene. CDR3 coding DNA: TGTGCCAGCAGGGACCTAGCGGGAGGGCCCTACGAGCAGTACTTC. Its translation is CASRDLAGGPYEQYF.

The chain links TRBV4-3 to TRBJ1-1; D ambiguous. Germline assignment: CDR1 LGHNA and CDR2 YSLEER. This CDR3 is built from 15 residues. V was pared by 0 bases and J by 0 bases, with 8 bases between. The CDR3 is CASSQDTGVNTEAFF. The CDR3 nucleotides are TGCGCCAGCAGCCAAGATACCGGGGTGAACACTGAAGCTTTCTTT.

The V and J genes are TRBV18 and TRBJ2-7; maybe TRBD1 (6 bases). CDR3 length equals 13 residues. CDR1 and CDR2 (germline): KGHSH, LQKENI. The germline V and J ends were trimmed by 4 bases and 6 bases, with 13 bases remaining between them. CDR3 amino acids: CASSLTGEAEQYF. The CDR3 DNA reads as TGTGCCAGCTCACTGACAGGAGAAGCCGAGCAGTACTTC.

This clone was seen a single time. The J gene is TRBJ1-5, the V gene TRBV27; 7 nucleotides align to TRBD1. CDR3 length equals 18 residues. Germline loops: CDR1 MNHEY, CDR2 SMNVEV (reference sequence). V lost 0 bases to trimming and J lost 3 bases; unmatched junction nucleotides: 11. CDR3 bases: TGTGCCAGCAGTTTATCTGGAGGGAAGACAGGGTACAATCAGCCCCAGCATTTT. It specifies CASSLSGGKTGYNQPQHF.

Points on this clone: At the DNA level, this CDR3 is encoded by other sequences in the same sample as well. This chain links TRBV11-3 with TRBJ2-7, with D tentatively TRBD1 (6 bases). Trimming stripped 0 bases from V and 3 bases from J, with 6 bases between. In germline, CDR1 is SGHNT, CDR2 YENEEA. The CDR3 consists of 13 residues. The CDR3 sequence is CASSLDRGYEQYF. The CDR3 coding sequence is TGTGCCAGCAGCTTAGACAGGGGCTACGAGCAGTACTTC.

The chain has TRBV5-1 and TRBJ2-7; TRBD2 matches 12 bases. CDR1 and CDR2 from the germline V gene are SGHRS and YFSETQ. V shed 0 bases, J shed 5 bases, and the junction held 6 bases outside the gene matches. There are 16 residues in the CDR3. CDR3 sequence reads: CASSLEGTSGFDEQYF. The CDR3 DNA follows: TGCGCCAGCAGCTTGGAAGGGACTAGCGGGTTTGACGAGCAGTACTTC. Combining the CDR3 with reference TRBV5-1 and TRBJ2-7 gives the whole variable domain KAGVTQTPRYLIKTRGQQVTLSCSPISGHRSVSWYQQTPGQGLQFLFEYFSETQRNKGNFPGRFSGRQFSNSRSEMNVSTLELGDSALYLCASSLEGTSGFDEQYFGPGTRLTVT.

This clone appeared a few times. CDR3 loop: CASSPGTWYGYTF. CDR3 in DNA: TGTGCCAGCAGTCCCGGGACTTGGTATGGCTACACCTTC. The genes are TRBV25-1 and TRBJ1-2; possible D gene TRBD1, 5 bases. Per the germline V gene, CDR1 is MGHDK and CDR2 is SYGVNS. Trimming shortened V by 5 bases and J by 5 bases, and 12 bases separated the two germline ends. This CDR3 spans 13 amino acids.

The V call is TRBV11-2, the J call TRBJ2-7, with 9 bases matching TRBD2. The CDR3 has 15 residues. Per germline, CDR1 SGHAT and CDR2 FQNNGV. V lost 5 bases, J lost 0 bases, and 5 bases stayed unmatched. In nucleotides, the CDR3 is TGTGCCAGCAGCCGCATTAGCGGGAGCTCCTACGAGCAGTACTTC. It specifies CASSRISGSSYEQYF.

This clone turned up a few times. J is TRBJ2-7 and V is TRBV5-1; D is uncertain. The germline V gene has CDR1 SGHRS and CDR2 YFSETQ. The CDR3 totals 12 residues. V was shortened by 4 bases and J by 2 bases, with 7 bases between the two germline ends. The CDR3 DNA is TGCGCCAGCAGCGACATAGCCTACGAGCAGTACTTC. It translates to CASSDIAYEQYF. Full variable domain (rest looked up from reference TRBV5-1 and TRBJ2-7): KAGVTQTPRYLIKTRGQQVTLSCSPISGHRSVSWYQQTPGQGLQFLFEYFSETQRNKGNFPGRFSGRQFSNSRSEMNVSTLELGDSALYLCASSDIAYEQYFGPGTRLTVT.

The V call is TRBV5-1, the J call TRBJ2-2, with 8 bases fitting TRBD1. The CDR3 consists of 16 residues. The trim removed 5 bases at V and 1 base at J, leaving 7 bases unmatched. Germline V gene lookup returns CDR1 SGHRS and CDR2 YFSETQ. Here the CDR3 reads CASRRPGTGNTGELFF. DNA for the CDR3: TGCGCCAGCAGACGCCCCGGGACAGGGAACACCGGGGAGCTGTTTTTT.

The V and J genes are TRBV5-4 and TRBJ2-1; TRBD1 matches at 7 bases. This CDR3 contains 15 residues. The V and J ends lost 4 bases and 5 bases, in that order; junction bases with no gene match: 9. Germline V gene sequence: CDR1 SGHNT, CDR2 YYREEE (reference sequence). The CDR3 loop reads CASSQRQGIDNEQFF. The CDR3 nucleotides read TGTGCCAGCAGCCAACGACAGGGTATCGACAATGAGCAGTTCTTC.

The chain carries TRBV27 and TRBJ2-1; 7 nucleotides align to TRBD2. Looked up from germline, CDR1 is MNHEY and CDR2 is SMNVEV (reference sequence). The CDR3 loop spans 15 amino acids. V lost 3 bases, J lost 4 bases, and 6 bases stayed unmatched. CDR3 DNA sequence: TGTGCCAGCAGTTTTAGTCTAGCGGTTTACAATGAGCAGTTCTTC. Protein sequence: CASSFSLAVYNEQFF.

CDR3 sequence (DNA): TGTGCCAGCACCTCTAGCGGCGCCCTCGAGCAGTACTTC. Translating gives CASTSSGALEQYF. The chain combines TRBV6-5 with TRBJ2-7; 7 nucleotides match TRBD2. The CDR3 is made up of 13 amino acids. The V gene end was trimmed by 7 bases and the J gene end by 6 bases; junction bases not matched to a gene: 9. The V gene's germline CDR1 is MNHEY and CDR2 SVGAGI.

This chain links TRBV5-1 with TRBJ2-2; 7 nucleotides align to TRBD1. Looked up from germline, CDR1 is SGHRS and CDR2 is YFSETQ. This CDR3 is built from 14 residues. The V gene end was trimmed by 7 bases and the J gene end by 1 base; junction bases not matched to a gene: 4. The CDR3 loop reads CASEGTVNTGELFF. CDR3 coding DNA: TGCGCCAGCGAAGGGACAGTGAACACCGGGGAGCTGTTTTTT.

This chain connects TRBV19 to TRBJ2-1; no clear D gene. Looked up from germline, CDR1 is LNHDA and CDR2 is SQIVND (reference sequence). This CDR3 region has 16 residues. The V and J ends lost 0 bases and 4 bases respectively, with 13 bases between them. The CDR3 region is CASSIDPLAEYNEQFF. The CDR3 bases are TGTGCCAGTAGTATAGATCCCTTAGCTGAATACAATGAGCAGTTCTTC.

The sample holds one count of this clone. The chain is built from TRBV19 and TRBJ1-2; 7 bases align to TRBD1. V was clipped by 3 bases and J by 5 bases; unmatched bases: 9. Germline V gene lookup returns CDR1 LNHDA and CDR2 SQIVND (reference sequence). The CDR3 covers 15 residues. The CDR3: CASSITGAKPYGYTF. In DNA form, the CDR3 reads TGTGCCAGTAGTATTACAGGGGCGAAGCCATATGGCTACACCTTC.

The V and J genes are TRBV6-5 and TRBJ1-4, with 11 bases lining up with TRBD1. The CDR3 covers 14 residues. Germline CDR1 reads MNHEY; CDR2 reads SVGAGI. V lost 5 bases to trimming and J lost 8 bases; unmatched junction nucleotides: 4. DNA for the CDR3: TGTGCCAGCAGTCCGGGACAGGGGGAGGAAAAACTGTTTTTT. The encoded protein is CASSPGQGEEKLFF.

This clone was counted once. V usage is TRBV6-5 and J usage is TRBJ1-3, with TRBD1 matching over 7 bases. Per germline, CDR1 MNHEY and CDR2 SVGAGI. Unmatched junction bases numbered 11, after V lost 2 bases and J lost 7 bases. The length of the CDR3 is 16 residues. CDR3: CASSYGTAAGRNTIYF. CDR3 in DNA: TGTGCCAGCAGTTACGGGACAGCAGCTGGTCGGAACACCATATATTTT.

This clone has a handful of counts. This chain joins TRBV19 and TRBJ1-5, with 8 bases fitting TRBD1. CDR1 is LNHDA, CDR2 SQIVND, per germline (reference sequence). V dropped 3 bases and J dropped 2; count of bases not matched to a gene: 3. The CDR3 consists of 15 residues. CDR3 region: CASSIPTGGNQPQHF. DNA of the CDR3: TGTGCCAGTAGTATCCCGACAGGGGGCAATCAGCCCCAGCATTTT.

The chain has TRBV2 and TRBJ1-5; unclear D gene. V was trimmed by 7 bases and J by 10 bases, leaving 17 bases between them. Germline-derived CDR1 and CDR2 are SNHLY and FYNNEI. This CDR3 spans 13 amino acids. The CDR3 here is CASKTREYGPQHF. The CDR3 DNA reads TGTGCCAGCAAAACAAGGGAGTACGGACCCCAGCATTTT.